This passage covers 5 T cell receptor beta chains from one sample sequenced in a study of low-dose radiotherapy and immunotherapy resistance in tumors. Time point of the sample: after trial treatment. Treatment defined: LDRT plus nivolumab, ipilimumab, low-dose cyclophosphamide and aspirin (RACIN trial). Alpha- and beta-chain coverage of first-strand cDNA came from TRAV- and TRBV-specific primers. With a constant-region primer and a V-primer adapter, TCRs were subjected to roughly 20 PCR cycles of amplification. TCRdb ran MiXCR on the reads and lists one entry per CDR3 protein. This repertoire shows around 80,000 distinct CDR3 sequences, less than 20% found once; its top ten account for approximately 1.5%. This specimen consisted of PBMCs, obtained after low-dose radiotherapy plus immunotherapy. All receptors derive from a male donor with prostate cancer.

This clonotype has only a few counts. The V gene is TRBV30, the J gene TRBJ2-1; D not resolved. This CDR3 contains 14 residues. Trimming pared 1 base from V and 6 bases from J, leaving 13 bases between. In germline, CDR1 is GTSNPN, CDR2 SVGIG (reference sequence). The CDR3 DNA reads as TGTGCCTGGAGTGGGGCACATACGAGCAATGAGCAGTTCTTC. Protein sequence: CAWSGAHTSNEQFF. Variable domain in full (rest from reference TRBV30 and TRBJ2-1): SQTIHQWPATLVQPVGSPLSLECTVEGTSNPNLYWYRQAAGRGLQLLFYSVGIGQISSEVPQNLSASRPQDRQFILSSKKLLLSDSGFYLCAWSGAHTSNEQFFGPGTRLTVL.

The chain joins TRBV6-2 or TRBV6-3 to TRBJ2-7, with D possibly called TRBD1 or TRBD2 (6 bases each). The ends were cut back, 10 bases at V and 7 bases at J, with 29 bases in the middle. This CDR3 region has 16 residues. Germline V gives CDR1 MNHEY, CDR2 SVGEGT. DNA of the CDR3: TGTGCCATCAGCCCGAATCGAGGGGGAGGATACAATGAGCAGTACTTC. It encodes CAISPNRGGGYNEQYF.

This clonotype appeared many times. This chain uses TRBV6-6 with TRBJ1-3; D gene uncertain. V was clipped by 6 bases and J by 0 bases, with 12 bases between them. The CDR3 length is 15 residues. Germline values: CDR1 MNHNY, CDR2 SVGAGI (reference sequence). In DNA, the CDR3 is TGTGCCAGCAGGGCCCCCCGGAACTCTGGAAACACCATATATTTT. It codes for CASRAPRNSGNTIYF.

This clonotype was seen many times. The V and J genes are TRBV5-5 and TRBJ2-5; tentative D call: TRBD1 (6 bases). The V gene's germline CDR1 is SGHKS and CDR2 YYEKEE (reference sequence). Trimming cost V 2 bases and J 1 base, with 15 bases left between them. The CDR3 totals 16 residues. The CDR3 sequence: CASSLTTGHIQETQYF. Here the CDR3 DNA reads TGTGCCAGCAGCTTAACCACGGGACATATCCAAGAGACCCAGTACTTC.

This sequence joins TRBV19 and TRBJ2-1; TRBD2 matches at 13 bases. J lost 10 bases, V lost 6 bases, and 9 bases had no gene match. CDR3 size: 15 residues. The V gene's germline CDR1 is LNHDA and CDR2 SQIVND (reference sequence). In DNA form, the CDR3 reads TGTGCCAGTAGACTAGCGGGAGGGCCGATTCGGGAGCAGTTCTTC. It specifies CASRLAGGPIREQFF.